The T cell receptor beta chain described here comes from a study of T cell changes during pregnancy in multiple sclerosis. Using immunoSEQ multiplex PCR, the repertoire was profiled, and TCRdb retains in-frame clones only, with some absent. The sample carries about 68,000 clones, approximately 90% recorded once. This clone was observed a single time. Germline V gene sequence: CDR1 SGHTA, CDR2 FQGTGA. The CDR3 contains 14 residues. V lost 3 bases and J 5 bases, leaving 11 bases between the germline ends. The sequence was obtained from a female donor in good health, enrolled as a control in a pregnancy study. This specimen was peripheral blood, taken in the second trimester of pregnancy. The chain carries TRBV7-3 and TRBJ2-1; D not certain. This CDR3 is CASSFKTGNNEQFF. In DNA form, the CDR3 reads TGTGCCAGCAGCTTCAAGACTGGAAACAATGAGCAGTTCTTC.